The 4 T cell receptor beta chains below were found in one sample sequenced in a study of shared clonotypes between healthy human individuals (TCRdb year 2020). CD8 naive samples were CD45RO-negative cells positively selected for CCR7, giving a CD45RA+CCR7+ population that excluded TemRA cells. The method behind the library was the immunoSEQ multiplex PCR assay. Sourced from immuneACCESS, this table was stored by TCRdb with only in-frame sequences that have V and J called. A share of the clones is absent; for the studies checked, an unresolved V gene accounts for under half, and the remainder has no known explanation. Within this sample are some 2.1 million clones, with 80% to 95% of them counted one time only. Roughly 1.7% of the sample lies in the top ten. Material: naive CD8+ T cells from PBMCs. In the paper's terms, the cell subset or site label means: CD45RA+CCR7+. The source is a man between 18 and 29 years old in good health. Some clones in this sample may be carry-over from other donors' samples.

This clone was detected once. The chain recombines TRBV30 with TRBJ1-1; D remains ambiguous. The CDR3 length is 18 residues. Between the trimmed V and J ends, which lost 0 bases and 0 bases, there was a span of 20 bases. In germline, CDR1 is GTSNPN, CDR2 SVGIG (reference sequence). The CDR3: CAWSVFRTRPTMNTEAFF. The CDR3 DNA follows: TGTGCCTGGAGTGTATTTCGAACTAGGCCCACGATGAACACTGAAGCTTTCTTT.

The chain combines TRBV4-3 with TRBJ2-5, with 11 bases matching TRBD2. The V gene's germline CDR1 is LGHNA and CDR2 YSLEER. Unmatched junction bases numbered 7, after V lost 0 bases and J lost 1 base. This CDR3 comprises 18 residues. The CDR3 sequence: CASSQELAGEGPQETQYF. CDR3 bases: TGCGCCAGCAGCCAAGAACTAGCGGGAGAAGGTCCCCAAGAGACCCAGTACTTC.

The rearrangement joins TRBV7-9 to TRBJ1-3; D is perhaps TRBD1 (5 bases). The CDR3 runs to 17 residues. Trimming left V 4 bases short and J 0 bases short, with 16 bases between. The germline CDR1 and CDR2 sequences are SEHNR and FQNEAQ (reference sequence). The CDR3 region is CASSSPSTGFSGNTIYF. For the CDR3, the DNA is TGTGCCAGCAGCTCGCCGTCTACAGGATTCTCTGGAAACACCATATATTTT. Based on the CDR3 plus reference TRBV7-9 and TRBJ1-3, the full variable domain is DTGVSQNPRHKITKRGQNVTFRCDPISEHNRLYWYRQTLGQGPEFLTYFQNEAQLEKSRLLSDRFSAERPKGSFSTLEIQRTEQGDSAMYLCASSSPSTGFSGNTIYFGEGSWLTVV.

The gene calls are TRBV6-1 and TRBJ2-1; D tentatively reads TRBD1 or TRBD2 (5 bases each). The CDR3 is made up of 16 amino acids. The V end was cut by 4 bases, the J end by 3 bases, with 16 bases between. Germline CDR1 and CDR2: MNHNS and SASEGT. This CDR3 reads CASSGTGTALYNEQFF. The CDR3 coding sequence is TGTGCCAGCAGTGGGACCGGGACCGCGCTCTACAATGAGCAGTTCTTC.